This record covers a single T cell receptor beta chain. Its antigen is not known. This CDR3 is built from 14 residues. Trimming stripped 2 bases from V and 4 bases from J, with 8 bases between. Germline V CDR1 and CDR2: SEHNR, FQNEAQ (reference sequence). All unsorted peripheral T cells were captured because whole blood was used without fractionation. People with immunomodulatory therapy, recent vaccination or treatment interruptions were not enrolled. Alpha and beta constant-region primers primed reverse transcription of about 500 ng RNA. Separate chain-specific third strand synthesis with multiplexing indices produced the alpha and beta libraries. One primer pair amplified all rearrangements per chain; each cDNA got molecular barcodes. MiXCR, run by TCRdb on the 5' RACE reads, gives a single entry per CDR3 protein. The sample includes over 7,500 distinct CDR3 sequences, about 6.3% of them seen just once.

This specimen comes from a study of HIV-infected patients and healthy controls. Study-wide findings and caveats: Significantly higher mean Gini indices appeared in HIV-infected repertoires, possibly reflecting oligoclonality. Compared with healthy controls, HIV-infected patients showed less CDR3 sharing between individuals.

Specimen: blood, collected before antiretroviral therapy. This sequence was found in an adult with HIV infection. The chain uses TRBV7-9 and TRBJ2-2; D assignment may be TRBD1 or TRBD2 (5 bases each). The CDR3 is CASSLMGVTGELFF. The CDR3, as DNA: TGTGCCAGCAGCTTAATGGGGGTCACCGGGGAGCTGTTTTTT. The full variable domain, with the rest looked up from reference TRBV7-9 and TRBJ2-2, is DTGVSQNPRHKITKRGQNVTFRCDPISEHNRLYWYRQTLGQGPEFLTYFQNEAQLEKSRLLSDRFSAERPKGSFSTLEIQRTEQGDSAMYLCASSLMGVTGELFFGEGSRLTVL.